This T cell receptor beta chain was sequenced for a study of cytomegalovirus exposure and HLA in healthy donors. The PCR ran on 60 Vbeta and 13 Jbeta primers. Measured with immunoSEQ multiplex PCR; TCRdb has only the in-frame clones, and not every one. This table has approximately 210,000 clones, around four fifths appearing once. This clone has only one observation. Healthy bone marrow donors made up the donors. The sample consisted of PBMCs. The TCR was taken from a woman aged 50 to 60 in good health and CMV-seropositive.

The CDR3 here is CSVVQGMAQYF. Here the CDR3 DNA reads TGCAGCGTCGTACAGGGTATGGCGCAGTATTTT. The chain uses TRBV29-1 and TRBJ2-3; tentative D call: TRBD1 (6 bases). This CDR3 is 11 amino acids long. The V gene's germline CDR1 is SQVTM and CDR2 ANQGSEA. V was clipped by 6 bases and J by 10 bases, with 14 bases between them.